A selection of T cell receptor beta chains follows, all from one sample in a study of blood T cell repertoires in COVID-19. The data were produced by immunoSEQ multiplex PCR, yet TCRdb's version contains in-frame clones alone and is incomplete. The table includes some 110,000 clones, approximately 80% detected once. The specimen was peripheral blood. All receptors derive from a woman aged 60-75 years with acute or convalescent COVID-19. Each CDR3 is given with its conserved first and last residue. Only some rows state a clone size, as once, few, many or a class for expanded clones.

CDR3 | J | size | V
CATSRDQGGVNTEAFF | TRBJ1-1 | - | TRBV15
CATSRGLGQPQHF | TRBJ1-5 | - | TRBV24-1
CASRGDSGEQYF | TRBJ2-7 | - | TRBV2
CASSPEQRSPGQGTSPLHF | TRBJ1-6 | - | TRBV4-2
CAISEDTLYGYTF | TRBJ1-2 | - | TRBV10-3
CASSYFGGLADSDTQYF | TRBJ2-3 | - | TRBV6-2/TRBV6-3
CASSDGGGDGEKLFF | TRBJ1-4 | - | TRBV6-1
CASSDRDQPQHF | TRBJ1-5 | - | TRBV18
CASTSSRETYNEQFF | TRBJ2-1 | - | TRBV5-4
CASSLGLAGDNEQFF | TRBJ2-1 | once | TRBV18
CASSSSGDNQPQHF | TRBJ1-5 | - | TRBV18
CASSLAGRRYEQYF | TRBJ2-7 | few | TRBV5-4
CASSEDRVGAEAFF | TRBJ1-1 | - | TRBV2
CASSQDAVILEQYF | TRBJ2-7 | - | TRBV3-1/TRBV3-2
CASSLGTVEASYEQYF | TRBJ2-7 | - | TRBV5-1
CASSLSAGDSYNEQFF | TRBJ2-1 | - | TRBV7-7
CASSQDGTSEAWEQYF | TRBJ2-7 | - | TRBV3-1/TRBV3-2
CASSPPDRAPGELFF | TRBJ2-2 | - | TRBV18
CASSLFGNTEAFF | TRBJ1-1 | - | TRBV5-1
CASSERDRANSPLHF | TRBJ1-6 | - | TRBV9
CASSQVHPGLAGDNEQFF | TRBJ2-1 | - | TRBV3-1/TRBV3-2
CASSKLAGGRTDTQYF | TRBJ2-3 | - | TRBV27
CASSQLAGTSDTQYF | TRBJ2-3 | - | TRBV6-4
CASSVTGFTEAFF | TRBJ1-1 | once | TRBV6-4
CASRPDRQNTEAFF | TRBJ1-1 | once | TRBV6-4
CASSHRGRTFSYNEQFF | TRBJ2-1 | - | TRBV3-1/TRBV3-2
CASSLRKMGLARDEQFF | TRBJ2-1 | - | TRBV2
CSARVGVYEFF | TRBJ2-1 | - | TRBV20-1
CARSLVRPGGYTF | TRBJ1-2 | - | TRBV5-3
CASSPQGTGGGYTEAFF | TRBJ1-1 | - | TRBV28
CASSTVQGSGNTIYF | TRBJ1-3 | - | TRBV19
CASSISASGTDTQYF | TRBJ2-3 | - | TRBV19